This T cell receptor (beta chain) was obtained from a study of control samples from healthy donors and cancer patients. With 1 base clipped from V and 6 bases from J, the junction kept 4 bases outside the gene matches. Germline V gene lookup returns CDR1 MGHRA and CDR2 YSYEKL. This CDR3 comprises 16 residues. Sequenced by immunoSEQ multiplex PCR; TCRdb stores in-frame clones only, minus some. The data show about 130,000 clones, over 75% seen once. The sequence derives from a man between 18 and 35 years old in good health. The sample was blood. The V and J genes are TRBV4-1 and TRBJ1-5; TRBD1 matches at 12 bases. The CDR3 is CASSQGGTGGGQPQHF. In DNA, the CDR3 is TGCGCCAGCAGCCAAGGGGGGACAGGGGGCGGTCAGCCCCAGCATTTT.